These 26 T cell receptor beta chains were all obtained from the same sample, sequenced in a study of vaccination and CD4 T cells after COVID-19. As to treatment: roughly 10-day PBMC culture with coronavirus spike peptide pools or control peptides (ViraFEST assay). Their antigens remain unidentified. Sequencing of DNA taken from cultured CD4+ T cells relied on the Oncomine TCR Beta short-read assay. MiXCR was run by TCRdb on the PCR reads, yielding one entry per CDR3 protein. Of around 5,700 distinct CDR3 sequences listed, 71% were seen once; the top ten hold around 22%. Material for sequencing was CD4+ T cells from blood, cultured in vitro. The source of these receptors is a human donor who had recovered from COVID-19.

CDR3 region: CSASGTPSTDTQYF. The CDR3 nucleotides read TGCAGTGCTAGCGGGACACCTAGCACAGATACGCAGTATTTT. V gene TRBV20-1 combines with J gene TRBJ2-3, with D possibly being TRBD1 (6 bases). Trimming left V 3 bases short and J 0 bases short, with 10 bases between. The CDR3 loop spans 14 amino acids. Germline V CDR1 and CDR2: DFQATT, SNEGSKA (reference sequence).

The CDR3 loop reads CASSSAGNQPQHF. For the CDR3, the DNA is TGTGCCAGCAGTTCCGCAGGGAATCAGCCCCAGCATTTT. The chain carries TRBV12-3 or TRBV12-4 and TRBJ1-5; weak D call: TRBD1 (5 bases). Deletions cut 4 bases from V and 4 bases from J, with 8 bases between. The CDR3 is made up of 13 amino acids.

The chain carries TRBV28 and TRBJ1-3, with D possibly matching TRBD1 (5 bases). This CDR3 has 16 amino acids. Between the trimmed V and J ends, which lost 1 base and 0 bases, there was a span of 10 bases. CDR1 is MDHEN and CDR2 is SYDVKM in the germline V gene. CDR3 coding DNA: TGTGCCAGCAGTTTATTTGGGGCAAGCTCTGGAAACACCATATATTTT. It yields the protein CASSLFGASSGNTIYF.

A few counts support this clonotype. The rearrangement links TRBV7-8 to TRBJ2-7; D perhaps matches TRBD2 (7 bases). V gave up 5 bases and J gave up 2 bases, with 28 bases separating them. CDR3 length equals 19 residues. CDR1 SGHVS and CDR2 FQNEAQ come from the germline V gene. The CDR3: CASSHVQGLTGRRAYEQYF. Written as DNA, the CDR3 is TGTGCCAGCAGCCATGTACAGGGACTTACCGGGAGGAGGGCCTACGAGCAGTACTTC.

J is TRBJ2-2 and V is TRBV11-3; D gene ambiguous. The CDR3 totals 15 residues. Germline V gene data show CDR1 as SGHNT and CDR2 as YENEEA. Trimming left V 3 bases short and J 4 bases short, with 12 bases between. The CDR3 region has the DNA TGTGCCAGCAGCTTCTTCCAGAGAGGCACCGGGGAGCTGTTTTTT. It is translated as CASSFFQRGTGELFF.

The V gene is TRBV6-2 or TRBV6-3, the J gene TRBJ1-1; D remains ambiguous. The germline V gene has CDR1 MNHEY and CDR2 SVGEGT. Trimming removed 5 bases at V and 0 bases at J, with 22 bases between. The CDR3 has 18 residues. The CDR3 DNA sequence: TGTGCCAGCAGTCTCCAAGGCGCGGCCAGACGGTTGAACACTGAAGCTTTCTTT. Encoded protein: CASSLQGAARRLNTEAFF.

This chain joins TRBV7-2 and TRBJ2-1; the D is unclear. Germline loops: CDR1 SGHTA, CDR2 FQGNSA. V shed 4 bases and J shed 0 bases, with 10 bases lying between them. The CDR3 is 15 amino acids. The CDR3 DNA is TGTGCCAGCAGCTCCCCCGGTAGCTCCTACAATGAGCAGTTCTTC. Translated: CASSSPGSSYNEQFF.

This chain uses TRBV6-1 with TRBJ1-1, with D possibly matching TRBD1 (6 bases). The germline CDR1 and CDR2 sequences are MNHNS and SASEGT. Trimming shortened V by 6 bases and J by 8 bases, and 13 bases separated the two germline ends. This CDR3 region has 12 residues. The chain's CDR3 is CASRINRDEAFF. The CDR3 DNA reads as TGTGCCAGCAGGATAAACAGGGACGAAGCTTTCTTT.

Within the sample, this clonotype is large. The CDR3 here is CSARDTTGNYGYTF. In DNA form, the CDR3 reads TGCAGTGCTAGAGACACGACAGGGAACTATGGCTACACCTTC. The gene calls are TRBV20-1 and TRBJ1-2; 7 bases are shared with TRBD1. CDR3 length: 14 residues. V was clipped by 0 bases and J by 2 bases; unmatched bases: 3. Germline V gives CDR1 DFQATT, CDR2 SNEGSKA (reference sequence).

This chain joins TRBV6-1 and TRBJ1-4; no clear D gene. The CDR3 is 16 amino acids. CDR1 and CDR2 from the germline V gene are MNHNS and SASEGT. V gave up 4 bases and J gave up 5 bases, with 17 bases separating them. CDR3 in amino acids: CASSGSPPGTNEKLFF. The CDR3 nucleotides read TGTGCCAGCAGTGGCTCGCCCCCGGGAACGAATGAAAAACTGTTTTTT.

This clonotype was picked up a small number of times. The V and J genes are TRBV20-1 and TRBJ1-2, with a weak D call TRBD1 (6 bases). V lost 6 bases, J lost 6 bases, and 14 bases lay in between. Germline assignment: CDR1 DFQATT and CDR2 SNEGSKA (reference sequence). This CDR3 has 12 amino acids. CDR3 in amino acids: CSAVGHQDGYTF. CDR3 nucleotides: TGCAGTGCCGTGGGACACCAGGATGGCTACACCTTC.

The genes are TRBV7-8 and TRBJ1-4; D gene ambiguous. Germline loops: CDR1 SGHVS, CDR2 FQNEAQ. Trimming pared 0 bases from V and 5 bases from J, leaving 7 bases between. The CDR3 extends over 14 amino acids. The CDR3 DNA reads TGTGCCAGCAGCTTAGCAGGGCACAATGAAAAACTGTTTTTT. Its translation: CASSLAGHNEKLFF.

The V gene is TRBV6-1, the J gene TRBJ1-1, with 7 bases matching TRBD1. Trimming cost V 3 bases and J 2 bases; bases outside gene matches: 6. In germline, CDR1 is MNHNS, CDR2 SASEGT. The CDR3 spans 15 residues. The CDR3 spells CASSDRDRANTEAFF. The CDR3 region has the DNA TGTGCCAGCAGTGATCGGGACAGAGCAAACACTGAAGCTTTCTTT.

The rearrangement uses TRBV12-3 or TRBV12-4 and TRBJ1-2; D possibly corresponds to TRBD1 (6 bases). V gave up 6 bases and J gave up 5 bases, with 19 bases separating them. The CDR3 sequence is 15 residues long. CDR3 DNA: TGTGCCAGCAGCTTGTCTACAGGGTCATTATATGGCTACACCTTC. Protein sequence: CASSLSTGSLYGYTF.

This chain joins TRBV10-3 and TRBJ1-2, with 8 nucleotides matching TRBD1. This CDR3 is built from 14 residues. The trim removed 8 bases at V and 8 bases at J, leaving 13 bases unmatched. The germline gives CDR1 ENHRY, CDR2 SYGVKD. The DNA of the CDR3 is TGTGCCATCGGAGAAGCCCAGGGGGCAGGAGGCTACACCTTC. Translation gives CAIGEAQGAGGYTF.

This clonotype is a singleton in its sample. The chain recombines TRBV7-9 with TRBJ2-3; D perhaps matches TRBD2 (6 bases). This CDR3 contains 16 residues. Trimming left V 2 bases short and J 1 base short, with 13 bases between. Per the germline V gene, CDR1 is SEHNR and CDR2 is FQNEAQ (reference sequence). The CDR3 nucleotides read TGTGCCAGCAGCTTACTAGCGTGGGGCCGCACAGATACGCAGTATTTT. Residues: CASSLLAWGRTDTQYF.

This clonotype was counted a few times. The chain joins TRBV6-1 to TRBJ1-6; D possibly corresponds to TRBD1 (5 bases). Trimming removed 11 bases at V and 1 base at J, with 12 bases between. Germline loops: CDR1 MNHNS, CDR2 SASEGT. This CDR3 region has 14 residues. CDR3 sequence: CAASRVSYNSPLHF. The CDR3 DNA reads as TGTGCCGCCAGCAGGGTGTCCTATAATTCACCCCTCCACTTT.

The rearrangement uses TRBV20-1 and TRBJ1-5, with D unclear. Trimming left V 1 base short and J 5 bases short, with 9 bases between. Germline V gene lookup returns CDR1 DFQATT and CDR2 SNEGSKA (reference sequence). The CDR3 has 13 amino acids. DNA of the CDR3: TGCAGTGCTAGAGTAGGGCCTGATCAGCCCCAGCATTTT. Translating it yields CSARVGPDQPQHF.

This clonotype is labeled large. The chain links TRBV20-1 to TRBJ2-7; maybe TRBD2 (5 bases). The CDR3 length is 13 residues. The germline V gene has CDR1 DFQATT and CDR2 SNEGSKA (reference sequence). V was shortened by 5 bases and J by 4 bases, with 15 bases between the two germline ends. CDR3 amino acids: CSAPGVGSYEQYF. In nucleotides, the CDR3 is TGCAGTGCTCCCGGGGTCGGATCGTACGAGCAGTACTTC.

This chain connects TRBV18 to TRBJ1-5; no firm D call. V was clipped by 4 bases and J by 6 bases, with 7 bases between them. The CDR3 spans 12 residues. CDR1 KGHSH and CDR2 LQKENI come from the germline V gene. CDR3 DNA: TGTGCCAGCTCACGTCTCGGTCAGCCCCAGCATTTT. It encodes CASSRLGQPQHF.

The chain uses TRBV4-3 and TRBJ1-5, with a weak D call TRBD1 (6 bases). V lost 3 bases to trimming and J lost 0 bases, with 21 bases between them. CDR3 length: 19 amino acids. The germline gives CDR1 LGHNA, CDR2 YSLEER. CDR3 sequence reads: CASSQGVKTGQYSNQPQHF. CDR3 nucleotides: TGCGCCAGCAGCCAGGGGGTAAAAACAGGGCAATATAGCAATCAGCCCCAGCATTTT.

The chain has TRBV25-1 and TRBJ1-6; 7 positions agree with TRBD1. This CDR3 comprises 14 residues. Germline-derived CDR1 and CDR2 are MGHDK and SYGVNS. V lost 3 bases and J lost 10; bases outside the gene matches: 6. The CDR3 DNA reads as TGTGCCAGCAGTGATGTAGGGGGCGAGTCACCCCTCCACTTT. This gives the protein CASSDVGGESPLHF.

CDR3 sequence reads: CASSTNPAAAGEQFF. CDR3 DNA: TGTGCCAGTAGTACTAATCCTGCGGCCGCGGGGGAGCAGTTCTTC. The gene calls are TRBV19 and TRBJ2-1, with D perhaps matching TRBD2 (6 bases). This CDR3 has 15 amino acids. Deletions cut 4 bases from V and 10 bases from J, with 20 bases between. Germline CDR1 reads LNHDA; CDR2 reads SQIVND (reference sequence).

The chain recombines TRBV6-1 with TRBJ1-2; no firm D call. The germline V gene has CDR1 MNHNS and CDR2 SASEGT. There are 14 residues in the CDR3. The V gene lost 4 bases and the J gene lost 4 bases, with 13 bases spanning the gap. CDR3 sequence reads: CASSALQGPYGYTF. The CDR3 DNA follows: TGTGCCAGCAGTGCGCTACAAGGTCCCTATGGCTACACCTTC.

The CDR3 DNA reads TGTGCCAGCAGTAGGGAGAACACCGGGGAGCTGTTTTTT. It translates to CASSRENTGELFF. The chain has TRBV7-2 and TRBJ2-2, with unresolved D. In germline, CDR1 is SGHTA, CDR2 FQGNSA. The CDR3 consists of 13 residues. V was shortened by 6 bases and J by 1 base, with 6 bases between the two germline ends.

V usage is TRBV15 and J usage is TRBJ1-5, with D possibly TRBD1 on 6 matching bases. The V gene lost 1 base and the J gene lost 4 bases, with 17 bases spanning the gap. This CDR3 comprises 17 residues. CDR1 is LNHNV, CDR2 YYDKDF, per germline (reference sequence). This CDR3 reads CATSRGWRGADNQPQHF. The CDR3 DNA is TGTGCCACCAGCAGAGGTTGGAGGGGGGCTGATAATCAGCCCCAGCATTTT.